The entry below gives a single T cell receptor beta chain sequence along with its context. Its antigen is as yet unknown. Method: immunoSEQ multiplex PCR; TCRdb's copy keeps in-frame clones and lacks some. The table shows under 70,000 clones, with around 90% occurring only once. This CDR3 region has 13 residues. Trimming cost V 0 bases and J 4 bases, with 6 bases left between them. The germline V gene has CDR1 LGHNA and CDR2 YSLEER. This entry comes from a study of chemoradiotherapy in HPV16-positive cancers. Study at large: Candidate HPV-specific T-cell clones and common TCR motifs came from functional assays in a couple of HPV16-positive patients. Study-wide results and limits: Candidate HPV-specific clones and E7-related TCR motifs grew in tumor during treatment.

The starting material was blood, obtained from a patient who underwent chemoradiotherapy. This sequence originates from a human donor with HPV-associated anogenital cancer. The chain recombines TRBV4-3 with TRBJ1-2; D gene uncertain. This CDR3 is CASSQDGLYGYTF. The DNA of the CDR3 is TGCGCCAGCAGCCAAGATGGCCTCTATGGCTACACCTTC.